The TCR beta chain under discussion was sequenced for a study of blood T cell repertoires in COVID-19. Study details: T cells, B-cell-depleted T cells, or PBMCs supplied cDNA or gDNA.

Authors' data handling: Amplified reference gene primers provided the basis for estimating nucleated cell counts. TCRdb keeps only in-frame clones here, not all; method: immunoSEQ multiplex PCR. That table furnishes V, J and clone size, whereas the DNA furnished D and trimming. The table has 40,000 to 55,000 clones, roughly 90% seen once. Trimming took 5 bases from V and 6 from J, leaving 19 bases between them. This CDR3 is 15 amino acids long. CDR1 and CDR2 from the germline V gene are KGHSH and LQKENI. Input material: peripheral blood. This chain connects TRBV18 to TRBJ1-1, with D possibly being TRBD1 (6 bases). The receptor's source is a human donor in a cohort sampled during active COVID-19. The CDR3 spells CASSEQGGSSAEAFF. CDR3 nucleotide sequence: TGTGCCAGCTCAGAACAGGGTGGTTCATCCGCTGAAGCTTTCTTT. The full variable domain, in which reference TRBV18 and TRBJ1-1 provide the parts outside the CDR3, is NAGVMQNPRHLVRRRGQEARLRCSPMKGHSHVYWYRQLPEEGLKFMVYLQKENIIDESGMPKERFSAEFPKEGPSILRIQQVVRGDSAAYFCASSEQGGSSAEAFFGQGTRLTVV.